The 15 T cell receptor beta chains given below trace back to one sample, sequenced in a study of T-cell memory formation after mild COVID-19. A single record per CDR3 protein comes from TCRdb applying MiXCR to the 5' RACE reads. The sample records about 410,000 distinct CDR3 sequences, over 15% being singletons. The sequencing input was PBMCs or a T cell subset sorted from them (not recorded which). The receptors come from a man aged 18 to 29 who had mild COVID-19 (a few samples of this study predate the infection). Cell type and time point are not known.

This clonotype came up a few times. The rearrangement uses TRBV2 and TRBJ2-1; 8 bases are shared with TRBD1. The CDR3 runs 13 residues. V lost 7 bases, J lost 7 bases, and 6 bases stayed unmatched. Germline V CDR1 and CDR2: SNHLY, FYNNEI. The chain's CDR3 is CASIRDRQNEQFF. CDR3 in DNA: TGTGCCAGCATTCGGGACAGGCAGAATGAGCAGTTCTTC.

The chain employs TRBV10-3 and TRBJ1-6; no firm D call. The length of the CDR3 is 17 residues. The V end lost 11 bases, the J end lost 0 bases, and 20 bases lay between the germline ends. The germline CDR1 and CDR2 sequences are ENHRY and SYGVKD. The chain's CDR3 is CALRRDPLGSYNSPLHF. The DNA of the CDR3 is TGTGCCTTACGACGTGATCCCCTTGGCTCCTATAATTCACCCCTCCACTTT.

Details on this clonotype: At one end the junction does not follow the germline gene, possibly because of a read error. CDR3 sequence: CASKLASGEYNEQFF. The CDR3 DNA reads as TGCGCCAGCAAGCTCGCTAGCGGGGAGTACAATGAGCAGTTCTTC. The chain carries TRBV27 and TRBJ2-1, with 9 bases that match TRBD2. This CDR3 is built from 15 residues. The germline gives CDR1 MNHEY, CDR2 SMNVEV (reference sequence).

This clonotype was counted between two and nine times. The CDR3 DNA is TGCAGCGCTGGTGGTGGACTGCGGGAGACCCAGTACTTC. Translated, it gives CSAGGGLRETQYF. The chain combines TRBV29-1 with TRBJ2-5; a possible D gene is TRBD2 (5 bases). Trimming took off 7 bases at V and 5 bases at J, with 17 bases between the two ends. CDR3 length: 13 amino acids. Germline CDR1 and CDR2: SQVTM and ANQGSEA.

Worth noting for this clonotype: One end of the junction is discordant with germline, which a read error may explain. This chain links TRBV5-6 with TRBJ1-2; TRBD1 aligns across 9 bases. CDR3 size: 14 residues. The germline gives CDR1 SGHDT, CDR2 YYEEEE. The CDR3 loop is CASCFWTGVYGYTF. CDR3 sequence (DNA): TGTGCCAGCTGCTTCTGGACAGGGGTTTATGGCTACACCTTC.

The V gene is TRBV21-1, the J gene TRBJ2-4; the table assigns TRBD1, which was not confirmed against the DNA. TRBV21-1 is assigned pseudogene status. This CDR3 is built from 16 residues. The CDR3 here is CASKDRGSLAKNIQYF. The CDR3 DNA sequence: TGTGCCAGCAAAGACAGGGGCAGTCTAGCCAAAAACATTCAGTACTTC.

This clonotype showed up just a few times. This chain connects TRBV7-2 to TRBJ1-2, with 10 bases matching TRBD1. CDR3 size: 15 residues. Germline assignment: CDR1 SGHTA and CDR2 FQGNSA. V was pared by 1 base and J by 8 bases, with 7 bases of the junction left unmatched. The CDR3 sequence: CASSLGSGTGDGYTF. The CDR3 DNA sequence: TGTGCCAGCAGCTTAGGGTCAGGGACAGGGGACGGCTACACCTTC. The full variable domain, in which reference TRBV7-2 and TRBJ1-2 provide the parts outside the CDR3, is GAGVSQSPSNKVTEKGKDVELRCDPISGHTALYWYRQSLGQGLEFLIYFQGNSAPDKSGLPSDRFSAERTGGSVSTLTIQRTQQEDSAVYLCASSLGSGTGDGYTFGSGTRLTVV.

This clonotype has only a few counts. The V and J genes are TRBV5-1 and TRBJ2-4; a weak D match, TRBD1 (6 bases). CDR3 length equals 15 residues. Germline V gives CDR1 SGHRS, CDR2 YFSETQ. Trimming cost V 3 bases and J 2 bases, with 12 bases left between them. CDR3: CASSYLQGTKNIQYF. CDR3 nucleotide sequence: TGCGCCAGCAGCTACCTACAGGGAACCAAAAACATTCAGTACTTC.

This clonotype has a handful of counts. This chain links TRBV12-3 or TRBV12-4 with TRBJ2-7; weak D call: TRBD1 (6 bases). CDR3 length: 14 amino acids. The V end was cut by 1 base, the J end by 5 bases, with 12 bases between. The CDR3 loop is CASSLEGTSNEQYF. CDR3 in DNA: TGTGCCAGCAGTTTAGAAGGGACATCTAACGAGCAGTACTTC.

This clonotype has only a few counts. This rearrangement joins TRBV6-1 to TRBJ2-7; TRBD1 matches at 7 bases. The CDR3 has 15 residues. CDR1 and CDR2 (germline): MNHNS, SASEGT. V shed 0 bases, J shed 2 bases, and the junction held 4 bases outside the gene matches. CDR3 coding DNA: TGTGCCAGCAGTGAAGCTTTTGGGACAGCCTACGAGCAGTACGTC. Translation: CASSEAFGTAYEQYV.

This chain connects TRBV4-3 to TRBJ1-2; 10 nucleotides line up with TRBD1. Germline CDR1 LGHNA, CDR2 YSLEER. The trim removed 0 bases at V and 14 bases at J, leaving 6 bases unmatched. The length of the CDR3 is 13 residues. The CDR3, as DNA: TGCGCCAGCAGCCAAGAAGAGGGGACAGGGGTTACCTTC. Protein sequence: CASSQEEGTGVTF.

V is TRBV29-1 and J is TRBJ2-1; D gene uncertain. Per the germline V gene, CDR1 is SQVTM and CDR2 is ANQGSEA. The CDR3 extends over 15 amino acids. The V end lost 7 bases, the J end lost 0 bases, and 16 bases lay between the germline ends. In DNA, the CDR3 is TGCAGCGCCGCAGGCCCAGGCCGCTCCTACAATGAGCAGTTCTTC. Its protein is CSAAGPGRSYNEQFF.

The V and J genes are TRBV7-6 and TRBJ2-3; 11 positions agree with TRBD2. Germline V gene data show CDR1 as SGHVS and CDR2 as FNYEAQ. This CDR3 has 17 amino acids. J gave up 3 bases and V 5 bases, and 10 bases lay outside the gene matches. CDR3 nucleotides: TGTGCCAGCAGCGAAAGGGTAACTAGCGGGGGAACAGATACGCAGTATTTT. Translated: CASSERVTSGGTDTQYF.

The chain has TRBV3-1 and TRBJ1-3; tentatively, D is TRBD1 (6 bases). Germline loops: CDR1 LGHDT, CDR2 YNNKEL (reference sequence). The CDR3 contains 16 residues. The V and J ends lost 4 bases and 0 bases respectively, with 13 bases between them. In nucleotides, the CDR3 is TGTGCCAGCAGCCCCCCCGACAGGAACTCTGGAAACACCATATATTTT. This translates into CASSPPDRNSGNTIYF.

V gene TRBV6-2 or TRBV6-3 combines with J gene TRBJ2-7, with 11 bases aligning to TRBD2. The CDR3 extends over 15 amino acids. Per the germline V gene, CDR1 is MNHEY and CDR2 is SVGEGT. Losses at the gene ends were 6 bases for V and 2 bases for J; bases not matched to a gene: 6. The CDR3 region has the DNA TGTGCCAGCAGCGCTGGACTAGCGGGCGCCTACGAGCAGTACGTC. It codes for CASSAGLAGAYEQYV.